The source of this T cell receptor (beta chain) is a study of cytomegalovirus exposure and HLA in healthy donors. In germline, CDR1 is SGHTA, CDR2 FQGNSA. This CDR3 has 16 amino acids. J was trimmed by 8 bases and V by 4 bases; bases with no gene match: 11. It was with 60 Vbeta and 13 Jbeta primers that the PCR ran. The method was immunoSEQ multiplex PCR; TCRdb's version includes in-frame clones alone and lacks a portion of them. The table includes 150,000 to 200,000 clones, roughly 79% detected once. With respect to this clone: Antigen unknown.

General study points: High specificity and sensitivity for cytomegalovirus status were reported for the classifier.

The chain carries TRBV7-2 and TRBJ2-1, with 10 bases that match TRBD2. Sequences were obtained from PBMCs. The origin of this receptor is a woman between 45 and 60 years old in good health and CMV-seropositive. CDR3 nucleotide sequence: TGTGCCAGCAGCTGGGCGGCTAGCGGGGGAATCGATGAGCAGTTCTTC. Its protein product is CASSWAASGGIDEQFF.